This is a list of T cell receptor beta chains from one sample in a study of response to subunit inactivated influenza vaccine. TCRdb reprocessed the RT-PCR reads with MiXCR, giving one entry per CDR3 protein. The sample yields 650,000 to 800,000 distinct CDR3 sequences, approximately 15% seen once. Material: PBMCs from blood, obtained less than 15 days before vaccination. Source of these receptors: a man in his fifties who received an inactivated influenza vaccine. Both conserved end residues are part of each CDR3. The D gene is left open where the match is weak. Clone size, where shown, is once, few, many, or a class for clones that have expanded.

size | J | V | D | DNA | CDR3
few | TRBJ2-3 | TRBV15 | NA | TGTGCCACCAGCAGGAGAGTCACAGATACGCAGTATTTT | CATSRRVTDTQYF
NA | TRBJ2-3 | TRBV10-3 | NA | TGTGCCATCAGTGTTAACAGGGAAGGAGATACGCAGTATTTT | CAISVNREGDTQYF
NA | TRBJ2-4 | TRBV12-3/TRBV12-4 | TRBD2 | TGTGCCAGCAGTTTGACCAGGGAGGGCATTCAGTACTTC | CASSLTREGIQYF
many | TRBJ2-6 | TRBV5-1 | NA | TGCGCCAGCAGCTTGGATATCTCTGGGGCCAACGTCCTGACTTTC | CASSLDISGANVLTF
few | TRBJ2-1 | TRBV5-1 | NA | TGCGCCAGCAGCTTGGGCACCCGGAGCTCCTACAATGAGCAGTTCTTC | CASSLGTRSSYNEQFF
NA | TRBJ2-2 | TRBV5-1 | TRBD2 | TGCGCCAGCAGTCGGACTAGCGAGGCCGGGGAGCTGTTTTTT | CASSRTSEAGELFF
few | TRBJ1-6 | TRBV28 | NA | TGTGCCAGCACCGGGGGGTCACCCCTCCACTTT | CASTGGSPLHF
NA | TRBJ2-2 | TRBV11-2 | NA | TGTGCCAGCAGCTTAGGGAGGGGGGTGTTTTTT | CASSLGRGVFF
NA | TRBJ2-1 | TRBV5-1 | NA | TGCGCCAGCACCCTGGTGGGTACGACGGGTGAGCAGTTCTTC | CASTLVGTTGEQFF
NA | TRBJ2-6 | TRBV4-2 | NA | TGTGCCAGCAGCCAAGATCCGGTGAGCTCTGGGGCCAACGTCCTGACTTTC | CASSQDPVSSGANVLTF
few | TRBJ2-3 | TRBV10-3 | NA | TGTGCCATCAGCGCAGATTCTAGCACAGATACGCAGTATTTT | CAISADSSTDTQYF
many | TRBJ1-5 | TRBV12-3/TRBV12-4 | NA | TGTGCCAGCAAAAGTGGACTAGCGAATCAGCCCCAGCATTTT | CASKSGLANQPQHF
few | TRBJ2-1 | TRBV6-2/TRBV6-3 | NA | TGTGCCAGCAGTTATCCGGGGGCATTCAATGAGCAGTTCTTC | CASSYPGAFNEQFF
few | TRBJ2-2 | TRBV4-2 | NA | TGTGCCAGCAGCCATGCCTACGGGGGAGGAGACAACACCGGGGAGCTGTTTTTT | CASSHAYGGGDNTGELFF
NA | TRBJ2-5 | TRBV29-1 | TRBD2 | TGCAGCGTTGATTCTGCGGGGGGAGGAGAGACCCAGTACTTC | CSVDSAGGGETQYF
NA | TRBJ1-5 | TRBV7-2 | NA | TGTGCCAGCAGCTCCGGACAGCCAGATAGCAATCAGCCCCAGCATTTT | CASSSGQPDSNQPQHF
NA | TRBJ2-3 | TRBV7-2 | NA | TGTGCCAGCAGCTTCGGGCTGATCACAGATACGCAGTATTTT | CASSFGLITDTQYF
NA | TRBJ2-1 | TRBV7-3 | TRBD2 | TGTGCCAGCAGTAAAGGGACTAGCGGGGGCAGCTCCTACAATGAGCAGTTCTTC | CASSKGTSGGSSYNEQFF
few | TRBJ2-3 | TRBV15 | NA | TGTGCCACCAGCAAGGGTTCAGATACGCAGTATTTT | CATSKGSDTQYF
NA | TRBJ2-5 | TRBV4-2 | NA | TGTGCCAGCAGCCAAGATCCTAACAGGGCCGGTTCGGAGACCCAGTACTTC | CASSQDPNRAGSETQYF
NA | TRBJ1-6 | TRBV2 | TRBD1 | TGTGCCAGCAGTTACACAGGGGGCGCGGGTAATTCACCCCTCCACTTT | CASSYTGGAGNSPLHF
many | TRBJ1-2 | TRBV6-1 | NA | TGTGCCAGCTTACCGGGGGGAGTAGTCTATGGCTACACCTTC | CASLPGGVVYGYTF
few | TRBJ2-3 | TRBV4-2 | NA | TGTGCCAGCAGCCCCCCCCAGAGCACAGATACGCAGTATTTT | CASSPPQSTDTQYF
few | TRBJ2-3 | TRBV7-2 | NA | TGTGCCAGCAGGAAACGGGGCACAGATACGCAGTATTTT | CASRKRGTDTQYF
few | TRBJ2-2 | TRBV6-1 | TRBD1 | TGTGCCAGCAATGGACAGGGAACCGGGGAGCTGTTTTTT | CASNGQGTGELFF
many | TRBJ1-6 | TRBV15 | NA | TGTGCCACCAGCAGAGATAGGAATAATTCACCCCTCCACTTT | CATSRDRNNSPLHF
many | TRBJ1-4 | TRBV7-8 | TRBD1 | TGTGCCAGCAGCTTAGCGCAGGGGGGTAATGAAAAACTGTTTTTT | CASSLAQGGNEKLFF
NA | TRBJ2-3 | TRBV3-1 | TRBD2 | TGTGCCAGCAGCCCTAGCGGTGACCGCACAGATACGCAGTATTTT | CASSPSGDRTDTQYF
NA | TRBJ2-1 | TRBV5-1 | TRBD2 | TGCGCCAGCAGCAAGGTCCTAGCGGGGGGGCTCGATGAGCAGTTCTTC | CASSKVLAGGLDEQFF
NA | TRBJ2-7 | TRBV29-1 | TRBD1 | TGCAGCGTTGGGGAGGACAGGGAATACGAGCAGTACTTC | CSVGEDREYEQYF
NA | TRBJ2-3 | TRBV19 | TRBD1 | TGTGCCAGTCTCCCCGGGACAGGGGGCGAAGATACGCAGTATTTT | CASLPGTGGEDTQYF
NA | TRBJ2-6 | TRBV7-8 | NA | TGTGCCAGCAGCTTGACGGGAAGCTACTCTGGGGCCAACGTCCTGACTTTC | CASSLTGSYSGANVLTF
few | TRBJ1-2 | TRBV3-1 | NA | TGTGCCAGCAGCCAAGTCGCCGGGACCTCATCCAATGGCTACACCTTC | CASSQVAGTSSNGYTF
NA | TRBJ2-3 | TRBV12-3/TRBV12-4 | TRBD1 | TGTGCCAGCAGACAACAGGGGCGGCCAGATACGCAGTATTTT | CASRQQGRPDTQYF
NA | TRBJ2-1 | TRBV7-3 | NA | TGTGCCAGCAGCTTAACTGGGGCAGGGGTTACGAATGAGCAGTTCTTC | CASSLTGAGVTNEQFF
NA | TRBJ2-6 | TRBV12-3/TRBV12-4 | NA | TGTGCCCTCAGGGGTACAGAATCTGGGGCCAACGTCCTGACTTTC | CALRGTESGANVLTF
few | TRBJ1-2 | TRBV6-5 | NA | TGTGCCAGCAGTTACTCGGGGGGCAGCTATGGCTACACCTTC | CASSYSGGSYGYTF
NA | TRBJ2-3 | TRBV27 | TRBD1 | TGTGCCAGCAGTTTATGGCCCGACAGGGCGTCAGATACGCAGTATTTT | CASSLWPDRASDTQYF
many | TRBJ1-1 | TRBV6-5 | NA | TGTGCCAGCAGTTATTGGGGCAGGGAGCTGAACACTGAAGCTTTCTTT | CASSYWGRELNTEAFF
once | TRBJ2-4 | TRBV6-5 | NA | TGTGCCAGCAGTTACTCGAGGAACAGTTTAATGAACATTCAGTACTTC | CASSYSRNSLMNIQYF
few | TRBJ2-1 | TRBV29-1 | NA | TGCAGCGTGGGGAACAGGGAAACGGAGCAGTTCTTC | CSVGNRETEQFF
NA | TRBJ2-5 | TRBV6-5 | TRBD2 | TGTGCCAGCAGTTACTTTTCCGGGACTAGCGGTCGAGAGACCCAGTACTTC | CASSYFSGTSGRETQYF
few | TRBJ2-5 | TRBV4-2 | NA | TGTGCCAGCAGCCAAGACCGTCAGGTTGGGGAGACCCAGTACTTC | CASSQDRQVGETQYF
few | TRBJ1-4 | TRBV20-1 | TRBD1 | TGCAGTGCTAGAGATGGGGCAGGGGGCGTTGAAAAACTGTTTTTT | CSARDGAGGVEKLFF
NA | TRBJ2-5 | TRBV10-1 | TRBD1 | TGCGCCTCCGACAGGGGACAAGAGACCCAGTACTTC | CASDRGQETQYF
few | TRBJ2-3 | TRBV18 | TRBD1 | TGTGCCAGCTCGTTGGGACAGCCAGATACGCAGTATTTT | CASSLGQPDTQYF
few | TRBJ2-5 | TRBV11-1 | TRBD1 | TGTGCTAGCGGATCCCACAGGGGGCAGCGGCGGGACCAAGAGACCCAGTACTTC | CASGSHRGQRRDQETQYF
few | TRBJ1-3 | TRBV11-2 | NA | TGTGCCAGCAGCTTGTACAGGGCGGGAGATGGAAACACCATATATTTT | CASSLYRAGDGNTIYF
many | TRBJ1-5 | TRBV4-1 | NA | TGCGCCAGCAGCCCTGACCCCCGGCGGCCCCAGCATTTT | CASSPDPRRPQHF
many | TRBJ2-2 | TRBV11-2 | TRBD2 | TGTGCCAGCAGCTTGGAGTTTGCGCGGGGGTTCACCGGGGAGCTGTTTTTT | CASSLEFARGFTGELFF
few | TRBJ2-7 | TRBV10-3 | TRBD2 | TGTGCCATCAGTTCGGGACTAGCGGACTACGAGCAGTACTTC | CAISSGLADYEQYF
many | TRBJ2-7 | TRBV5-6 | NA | TGTGCCAGCAGCTTTATGTCAGTCTACGAGCAGTACTTC | CASSFMSVYEQYF
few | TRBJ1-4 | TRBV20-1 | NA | TGCAGTGCTAGAGAGCGAGCCGGGGGAAAACTGTTTTTT | CSARERAGGKLFF